The clone carrying this T cell receptor beta chain was seen ten or more times. What it binds is not known. This record belongs to a study of early T cells in non-severe SARS-CoV-2 infection. Study-wide context: RNA in bulk from unsorted whole blood was sequenced, and chains were unpaired. Broader study findings: VDJdb matching, biased toward anti-spike CD8 responses, missed private and CD4 specificities.

As part of library construction, unique molecular identifiers were attached to individual cDNA molecules. TCRdb re-analysed the 5' RACE reads in MiXCR, keeping a single row per CDR3 protein. Here the sample spans over 30,000 distinct CDR3 sequences, about 3.8% being singletons. Trimming pared 6 bases from V and 11 bases from J, leaving 22 bases between. The length of the CDR3 is 14 residues. The specimen was whole blood. The rearrangement uses TRBV12-3 or TRBV12-4 and TRBJ1-1; perhaps TRBD1 as D (6 bases). The clonotype comes from an adult who was a healthcare worker with PCR-confirmed SARS-CoV-2 infection or an uninfected control (not recorded which). CDR3 loop: CASSYVGGRLGAFF. The CDR3 coding sequence is TGTGCCAGCAGCTACGTAGGGGGGCGACTAGGGGCTTTCTTT.